The present TCR beta chain was sequenced within a study of cytomegalovirus exposure and HLA in healthy donors. Overall study: Early release data held about 92 million unique TCRs from HLA-typed donors. For the roughly 400 genotyped donors, 75% to 90% fell within the Caucasian-associated ancestry cluster.

The CDR3 has 19 amino acids. J was trimmed by 6 bases and V by 0 bases; bases with no gene match: 14. The germline gives CDR1 LGHNA, CDR2 YNFKEQ. PCR primers comprised 60 Vbeta and 13 Jbeta primers. Method: immunoSEQ multiplex PCR; TCRdb's copy keeps in-frame clones and lacks some. Of about 210,000 clones listed, approximately 79% were seen once; the top ten hold 1.5% to 2%. Sequences were obtained from PBMCs. The clonotype was recovered from a male donor in good health and CMV-seronegative. The rearrangement uses TRBV4-2 and TRBJ2-7; TRBD2 agrees at 13 bases. The CDR3 sequence: CASSQDMSGLAGAVFEQYF. The CDR3 coding sequence is TGTGCCAGCAGCCAAGATATGAGCGGACTAGCGGGGGCTGTTTTCGAGCAGTACTTC.